The 20 T cell receptor beta chains below come from one sample, sequenced in a study of OX40 agonist ivuxolimab in advanced cancers. The data were produced by immunoSEQ multiplex PCR, yet TCRdb's version contains in-frame clones alone and is incomplete. The table includes about 43,000 clones, about 91% detected once. Source: CD4+ or CD8+ T cells sorted from blood, taken in a trial of the OX40 agonist ivuxolimab. The receptors shown here come from an adult with an advanced solid tumor such as melanoma, head and neck, liver or kidney cancer.

The chain employs TRBV28 and TRBJ2-7, with TRBD2 matching over 11 bases. CDR3 size: 15 residues. Germline V gene sequence: CDR1 MDHEN, CDR2 SYDVKM. V lost 4 bases, J lost 1 base, and 3 bases stayed unmatched. The CDR3 coding sequence is TGTGCCAGCAGTTCGGGACTAGCGGTTTCCTACGAGCAGTACTTC. This sequence encodes CASSSGLAVSYEQYF.

The genes are TRBV25-1 and TRBJ1-1; D may be TRBD1 (6 bases). CDR1 and CDR2 (germline): MGHDK, SYGVNS. This CDR3 has 14 amino acids. The germline V and J ends were trimmed by 4 bases and 6 bases, with 15 bases remaining between them. The CDR3 region has the DNA TGTGCCAGCAGTGGTCCATTGGGGGGCGCTGAAGCTTTCTTT. Protein: CASSGPLGGAEAFF.

This clone was counted only a few times. V gene TRBV5-1 combines with J gene TRBJ2-1, with 9 nucleotides matching TRBD2. The CDR3 loop spans 15 amino acids. V was clipped by 2 bases and J by 4 bases; unmatched bases: 4. CDR1 is SGHRS and CDR2 is YFSETQ in the germline V gene. In nucleotides, the CDR3 is TGCGCCAGCAGCTTCGGGACTAGCAGTTACAATGAGCAGTTCTTC. Residues: CASSFGTSSYNEQFF.

The genes are TRBV4-2 and TRBJ2-2; D is perhaps TRBD1 (6 bases). Germline lookup yields CDR1 LGHNA and CDR2 YNFKEQ. The CDR3 spans 16 residues. The V and J ends lost 9 bases and 2 bases respectively, with 19 bases between them. In nucleotides, the CDR3 is TGTGCCAGTAAAGACGTGCCGGGACAAAACACCGGGGAGCTGTTTTTT. It translates to CASKDVPGQNTGELFF.

In this sample, this clone turned up once. V and J are TRBV9 and TRBJ2-3; D might be TRBD2 (6 bases). The germline V gene has CDR1 SGDLS and CDR2 YYNGEE. V was trimmed by 0 bases and J by 3 bases, leaving 17 bases between them. The CDR3 is 17 residues long. The CDR3 coding sequence is TGTGCCAGCAGCGTAGGGGCTGCTAGCGCTTTAACAGATACGCAGTATTTT. The encoded protein is CASSVGAASALTDTQYF.

The rearrangement uses TRBV6-1 and TRBJ2-2; tentative D call: TRBD1 (5 bases). This CDR3 has 16 residues. The V gene's germline CDR1 is MNHNS and CDR2 SASEGT. V lost 0 bases, J lost 1 base, and 9 bases lay in between. This chain's CDR3 is CASSEADNMNTGELFF. For the CDR3, the DNA is TGTGCCAGCAGTGAAGCGGACAATATGAACACCGGGGAGCTGTTTTTT.

This rearrangement joins TRBV11-2 to TRBJ2-3, with 9 bases identical to TRBD2. The CDR3 extends over 17 amino acids. The germline gives CDR1 SGHAT, CDR2 FQNNGV. The V gene end was trimmed by 5 bases and the J gene end by 4 bases; junction bases not matched to a gene: 13. Here the CDR3 DNA reads TGTGCCAGCAGCCCGCGTGGGGTAGCGGGAGTGGCAGATACGCAGTATTTT. It codes for CASSPRGVAGVADTQYF.

The rearrangement joins TRBV28 to TRBJ2-7; 9 bases fit TRBD1. Germline loops: CDR1 MDHEN, CDR2 SYDVKM. The CDR3 is 14 residues long. V trimming: 6 bases; J trimming: 4 bases; junction bases outside the gene matches: 7. CDR3 bases: TGTGCCAGCAGCAACAGGGGGCGGGGATACGAGCAGTACTTC. Protein sequence: CASSNRGRGYEQYF.

The CDR3 loop reads CAWSQGHSYEQYF. DNA for the CDR3: TGTGCCTGGAGTCAGGGGCACTCCTACGAGCAGTACTTC. The chain links TRBV30 to TRBJ2-7, with D perhaps TRBD1 (6 bases). The CDR3 covers 13 residues. Germline loops: CDR1 GTSNPN, CDR2 SVGIG (reference sequence). The V end lost 2 bases, the J end lost 0 bases, and 8 bases lay between the germline ends. The full variable domain, rest sourced from reference TRBV30 and TRBJ2-7, is SQTIHQWPATLVQPVGSPLSLECTVEGTSNPNLYWYRQAAGRGLQLLFYSVGIGQISSEVPQNLSASRPQDRQFILSSKKLLLSDSGFYLCAWSQGHSYEQYFGPGTRLTVT.

The chain couples TRBV19 to TRBJ2-3; the D gene is possibly TRBD1 (9 bases). CDR1 and CDR2 (germline): LNHDA, SQIVND (reference sequence). The CDR3 length is 18 residues. Trimming took 6 bases from V and 0 from J, leaving 22 bases between them. The CDR3 region has the DNA TGTGCCAGTAGGACAGGGGGGACTAGGACGACGAGCACAGATACGCAGTATTTT. Translating gives CASRTGGTRTTSTDTQYF.

The chain uses TRBV19 and TRBJ1-1; D is unresolved. The CDR3 sequence is 11 residues long. CDR1 LNHDA and CDR2 SQIVND come from the germline V gene (reference sequence). The V end lost 8 bases, the J end lost 1 base, and 5 bases lay between the germline ends. This CDR3 is CASVSNTEAFF. In DNA, the CDR3 is TGTGCCAGTGTATCGAACACTGAAGCTTTCTTT.

This chain connects TRBV5-1 to TRBJ2-7; D ambiguous. Germline CDR1 is SGHRS and CDR2 is YFSETQ. The CDR3 contains 13 residues. Between the trimmed V and J ends, which lost 0 bases and 2 bases, there was a span of 6 bases. The CDR3: CASSLAKPYEQYF. CDR3 nucleotides: TGCGCCAGCAGCTTGGCCAAGCCCTACGAGCAGTACTTC.

V is TRBV19 and J is TRBJ1-1; maybe TRBD1 (6 bases). This CDR3 region has 13 residues. Trimming shortened V by 8 bases and J by 0 bases, and 10 bases separated the two germline ends. Germline CDR1 reads LNHDA; CDR2 reads SQIVND (reference sequence). This CDR3 reads CASADSLNTEAFF. The CDR3 DNA is TGTGCCAGTGCGGACAGCCTGAACACTGAAGCTTTCTTT.

V and J are TRBV27 and TRBJ1-2, with 7 bases fitting TRBD1. V lost 3 bases, J lost 7 bases, and 8 bases stayed unmatched. The CDR3 consists of 14 residues. Looked up from germline, CDR1 is MNHEY and CDR2 is SMNVEV (reference sequence). CDR3 nucleotide sequence: TGTGCCAGCAGTTTGACAGGGAAGTTTCCTGGCTACACCTTC. Translation gives CASSLTGKFPGYTF.

The chain joins TRBV27 to TRBJ2-1, with 7 positions matching TRBD1. The CDR3 spans 15 residues. Germline assignment: CDR1 MNHEY and CDR2 SMNVEV (reference sequence). The J segment lost 8 bases and the V segment lost 0 bases, leaving 7 bases of the junction unmatched. CDR3: CASSLSERGQDEQFF. The CDR3 DNA follows: TGTGCCAGCAGTTTATCGGAGAGGGGGCAGGATGAGCAGTTCTTC.

The J gene is TRBJ1-4, the V gene TRBV9, with no clear D. V was cut by 0 bases and J by 2 bases, with 8 bases left in between. Germline CDR1 SGDLS, CDR2 YYNGEE. The CDR3 is 15 residues long. CDR3 in amino acids: CASSVGWSTNEKLFF. In DNA, the CDR3 is TGTGCCAGCAGCGTAGGTTGGAGTACTAATGAAAAACTGTTTTTT.

This sequence joins TRBV18 and TRBJ2-3; 7 positions match TRBD1. This CDR3 has 16 residues. V gave up 0 bases and J gave up 2 bases; unmatched junction bases: 5. Per germline, CDR1 KGHSH and CDR2 LQKENI. CDR3 region: CASSPPVQGPTDTQYF. The CDR3 DNA reads as TGTGCCAGCTCACCACCGGTACAGGGGCCCACAGATACGCAGTATTTT.

This clone has a single count. This chain uses TRBV28 with TRBJ1-1, with 8 bases fitting TRBD1. V shed 3 bases, J shed 5 bases, and the junction held 11 bases outside the gene matches. CDR3 length: 16 residues. Germline CDR1 MDHEN, CDR2 SYDVKM. The CDR3 spells CASSFNRGEGWTEAFF. DNA of the CDR3: TGTGCCAGCAGTTTTAACAGGGGGGAAGGTTGGACTGAAGCTTTCTTT.

The J gene is TRBJ2-5, the V gene TRBV27, with 7 bases aligning to TRBD1. V trimming: 5 bases; J trimming: 2 bases; junction bases outside the gene matches: 5. CDR3 length: 14 residues. Germline V gives CDR1 MNHEY, CDR2 SMNVEV (reference sequence). The CDR3 reads CASSPWTGQETQYF. The CDR3 DNA follows: TGTGCCAGCAGTCCCTGGACAGGACAAGAGACCCAGTACTTC.

The chain has TRBV28 and TRBJ2-7; 7 bases line up with TRBD1. Germline loops: CDR1 MDHEN, CDR2 SYDVKM. This CDR3 has 19 amino acids. The trim removed 5 bases at V and 0 bases at J, leaving 19 bases unmatched. This chain's CDR3 is CASSDGSNYRGLSSYEQYF. The CDR3 DNA is TGTGCCAGCAGTGATGGTTCTAACTACAGGGGTTTGAGCTCCTACGAGCAGTACTTC.